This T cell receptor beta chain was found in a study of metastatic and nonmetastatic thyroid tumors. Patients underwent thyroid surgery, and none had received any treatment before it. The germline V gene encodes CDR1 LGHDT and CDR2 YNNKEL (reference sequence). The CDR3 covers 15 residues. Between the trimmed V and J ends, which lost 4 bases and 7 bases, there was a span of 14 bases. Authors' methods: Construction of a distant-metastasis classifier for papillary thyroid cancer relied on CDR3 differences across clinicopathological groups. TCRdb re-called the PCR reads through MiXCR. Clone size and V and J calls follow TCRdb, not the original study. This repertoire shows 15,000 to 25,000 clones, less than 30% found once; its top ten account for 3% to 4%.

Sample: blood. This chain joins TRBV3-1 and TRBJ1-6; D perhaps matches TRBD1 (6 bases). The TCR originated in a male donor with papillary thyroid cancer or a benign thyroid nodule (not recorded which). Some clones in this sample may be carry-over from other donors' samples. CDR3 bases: TGTGCCAGCAGCCCCGGCGGGGGCTACAATTCACCCCTCCACTTT. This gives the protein CASSPGGGYNSPLHF.